This paragraph reports one T cell receptor beta chain. The target antigen is unknown. The data were taken from a study of T cell clusters in autoimmune cytopenias. The CDR3 covers 20 residues. The germline CDR1 and CDR2 sequences are SGHAT and FQNNGV. General study findings and limits: Exclusive TRB clusters were around 3-fold more numerous in healthy donors than in active autoimmune hepatitis. Clustering suggested that physiological T cell clusters were missing in primary autoimmune cytopenia patients. TRB repertoire shifts in secondary cytopenia and chronic lymphocytic leukemia mostly reflected lymphoma, not autoimmunity.

Multiplex touch-down PCR amplified TRB using TRB-A and TRB-B pools in one tube. TCRdb re-called the multiplex PCR reads and catalogs CDR3 proteins one per entry, DNA excluded. The data include about 3,500 distinct CDR3 sequences; the top ten clones carry about 3.3%. TRB was amplified from approximately 230 ng of peripheral blood genomic DNA per sample. This TCR came from a human donor with an autoimmune cytopenia or autoimmune hepatitis (not recorded which). The rearrangement uses TRBV11-2 and TRBJ1-2; TCRdb proposes TRBD1, but this gene call is untestable without DNA. Sequencing was performed on peripheral blood. This chain's CDR3 is CASSLDGPVIGTGDSYGYTF. The full variable domain, rest sourced from reference TRBV11-2 and TRBJ1-2, is EAGVAQSPRYKIIEKRQSVAFWCNPISGHATLYWYQQILGQGPKLLIQFQNNGVVDDSQLPKDRFSAERLKGVDSTLKIQPAKLEDSAVYLCASSLDGPVIGTGDSYGYTFGSGTRLTVV.